Following are 9 T cell receptor beta chains from one sample sequenced in a study of sequential checkpoint blockade in melanoma. Treatment described: randomized to nivolumab then ipilimumab (arm A) or the reverse (arm B). Here immunoSEQ multiplex PCR was the method, and the copy in TCRdb shows in-frame clones only, minus some. The sample has tens of thousands of clones; around nine tenths are singletons. The starting material was CD8+ T cells sorted from blood (inferred from file names), obtained from a patient given nivolumab and ipilimumab in sequence. All receptors derive from a human donor with melanoma.

This rearrangement joins TRBV7-8 to TRBJ2-3, with TRBD2 matching 12 bases. J lost 0 bases, V lost 5 bases, and 9 bases had no gene match. Germline values: CDR1 SGHVS, CDR2 FQNEAQ. The CDR3 covers 18 residues. The CDR3 protein is CASSLPGLAGSSTDTQYF. The CDR3 nucleotides are TGTGCCAGCAGCCTCCCGGGACTAGCGGGTTCTAGCACAGATACGCAGTATTTT.

The V call is TRBV7-2, the J call TRBJ1-2; 8 bases agree with TRBD1. The germline V gene encodes CDR1 SGHTA and CDR2 FQGNSA. V lost 3 bases to trimming and J lost 6 bases; unmatched junction nucleotides: 3. The CDR3 has 13 amino acids. The CDR3 coding sequence is TGTGCCAGCAGCTTCGGGACAGGCGATGGCTACACCTTC. It yields the protein CASSFGTGDGYTF.

The chain is built from TRBV6-5 and TRBJ1-2; 7 positions match TRBD1. This CDR3 region has 15 residues. Per germline, CDR1 MNHEY and CDR2 SVGAGI. Unmatched junction bases numbered 6, after V lost 1 base and J lost 4 bases. CDR3 residues: CASSYYLDRPYGYTF. The CDR3 DNA reads as TGTGCCAGCAGTTACTACCTGGACAGGCCCTATGGCTACACCTTC.

The J gene is TRBJ2-7, the V gene TRBV27; D is perhaps TRBD1 (5 bases). Germline loops: CDR1 MNHEY, CDR2 SMNVEV (reference sequence). The CDR3 covers 14 residues. V lost 0 bases and J lost 6, with 12 bases in between. CDR3 amino acids: CASSLSGPLSEQYF. Written as DNA, the CDR3 is TGTGCCAGCAGTTTATCGGGGCCCCTTTCCGAGCAGTACTTC.

This clone was detected only once. This chain connects TRBV4-3 to TRBJ2-7, with D possibly TRBD2 on 7 matching bases. Trimming took 0 bases from V and 2 from J, leaving 11 bases between them. CDR3 length: 15 residues. Germline loops: CDR1 LGHNA, CDR2 YSLEER. The CDR3 here is CASSQDEGGPYEQYF. CDR3 nucleotides: TGCGCCAGCAGCCAAGATGAGGGGGGGCCCTACGAGCAGTACTTC.

The chain joins TRBV6-5 to TRBJ2-7; 12 nucleotides match TRBD1. The CDR3 totals 15 residues. CDR1 is MNHEY, CDR2 SVGAGI, per germline. Trimming took 7 bases from V and 4 from J; bases not matched to a gene: 8. The CDR3 loop reads CASTSPGQGAYEQYF. CDR3 sequence (DNA): TGTGCCAGCACCAGCCCGGGACAGGGGGCTTACGAGCAGTACTTC.

J is TRBJ1-5 and V is TRBV4-3; D is ambiguous. CDR3 length: 15 residues. V gave up 0 bases and J gave up 6 bases, with 12 bases separating them. Germline loops: CDR1 LGHNA, CDR2 YSLEER. In DNA form, the CDR3 reads TGCGCCAGCAGCCAAGATCCGACGGCGGGTCAGCCCCAGCATTTT. Residues: CASSQDPTAGQPQHF.

This clone was seen more than once but under ten times. This chain connects TRBV5-6 to TRBJ2-3; D is possibly TRBD2 (6 bases). The germline V gene encodes CDR1 SGHDT and CDR2 YYEEEE. The V and J ends lost 4 bases and 2 bases respectively, with 14 bases between them. The length of the CDR3 is 15 residues. The CDR3 here is CASSPSGSYTDTQYF. The CDR3 DNA follows: TGTGCCAGCAGCCCCAGCGGGTCGTACACAGATACGCAGTATTTT.

The table lists this clone with a count of one. The rearrangement uses TRBV4-2 and TRBJ2-5; TRBD1 is a possible D gene (7 bases). The V gene lost 0 bases and the J gene lost 1 base, with 30 bases spanning the gap. Germline V lookup: CDR1 LGHNA, CDR2 YNFKEQ. CDR3 length: 22 residues. The CDR3 reads CASSQDLGGGRGISTGQETQYF. CDR3 DNA sequence: TGTGCCAGCAGCCAAGACCTAGGAGGGGGCAGGGGTATTAGTACGGGCCAAGAGACCCAGTACTTC.